The 20 T cell receptor beta chains below were found in one sample sequenced in a study of blood T cell repertoires in COVID-19. Profiling relied on immunoSEQ multiplex PCR, and the TCRdb table lists in-frame clones only, not all of them. This sample has over 70,000 clones, with around three quarters found just once. The sequenced sample was peripheral blood. The receptor source for this set is a woman of 80 years or more with active or convalescent COVID-19.

This rearrangement joins TRBV7-6 to TRBJ2-3; 8 nucleotides agree with TRBD2. Unmatched junction bases numbered 4, after V lost 1 base and J lost 1 base. The CDR3 is 16 residues long. In germline, CDR1 is SGHVS, CDR2 FNYEAQ. DNA for the CDR3: TGTGCCAGCAGCTTAGGAAGCGGGGGAGGCACAGATACGCAGTATTTT. Translating gives CASSLGSGGGTDTQYF. The complete variable domain, with remaining parts taken from reference TRBV7-6 and TRBJ2-3, reads GAGVSQSPRYKVTKRGQDVALRCDPISGHVSLYWYRQALGQGPEFLTYFNYEAQQDKSGLPNDRFSAERPEGSISTLTIQRTEQRDSAMYRCASSLGSGGGTDTQYFGPGTRLTVL.

The chain recombines TRBV27 with TRBJ2-7; 9 bases match TRBD1. Trimming cost V 4 bases and J 7 bases; bases outside gene matches: 8. CDR1 MNHEY and CDR2 SMNVEV come from the germline V gene (reference sequence). This CDR3 comprises 14 residues. The CDR3: CASSSGTGYGEQYF. The CDR3 region has the DNA TGTGCCAGCAGTTCCGGGACAGGGTACGGAGAGCAGTACTTC.

The V and J genes are TRBV28 and TRBJ2-7; possible D gene TRBD1, 5 bases. This CDR3 contains 14 residues. V was cut by 6 bases and J by 3 bases, with 15 bases left in between. CDR1 and CDR2 from the germline V gene are MDHEN and SYDVKM. The CDR3 here is CASSTVGVIYEQYF. In nucleotides, the CDR3 is TGTGCCAGCAGCACCGTAGGGGTGATCTACGAGCAGTACTTC.

J is TRBJ2-5 and V is TRBV9; tentatively, D is TRBD1 (5 bases). V shed 0 bases and J shed 1 base, with 7 bases lying between them. Germline V lookup: CDR1 SGDLS, CDR2 YYNGEE. The CDR3 covers 14 residues. CDR3 in DNA: TGTGCCAGCAGCGTAGCGGACACCCAAGAGACCCAGTACTTC. Protein: CASSVADTQETQYF.

The gene calls are TRBV27 and TRBJ2-1; D gene ambiguous. Germline V lookup: CDR1 MNHEY, CDR2 SMNVEV (reference sequence). V was pared by 6 bases and J by 0 bases, with 9 bases between. The CDR3 is made up of 14 amino acids. For the CDR3, the DNA is TGTGCCAGCAGAAATAGTAACTCCTACAATGAGCAGTTCTTC. Its protein is CASRNSNSYNEQFF.

In this sample, this clone turned up once. This chain uses TRBV7-2 with TRBJ2-7, with D possibly matching TRBD2 (5 bases). V gave up 4 bases and J gave up 3 bases, with 13 bases separating them. Germline CDR1 and CDR2: SGHTA and FQGNSA. The CDR3 loop spans 14 amino acids. CDR3 nucleotides: TGTGCCAGCAGCTCGCCCGGGAAGAACTACGAGCAGTACTTC. Its protein product is CASSSPGKNYEQYF.

The V gene is TRBV5-6, the J gene TRBJ2-1; TRBD1 might be the D (6 bases). The CDR3 covers 12 residues. Trimming took off 4 bases at V and 12 bases at J, with 14 bases between the two ends. Germline assignment: CDR1 SGHDT and CDR2 YYEEEE. Here the CDR3 DNA reads TGTGCCAGCAGCGTTTCTAGAGGGGGGCAGTTCTTC. Its protein product is CASSVSRGGQFF.

The chain is built from TRBV5-1 and TRBJ2-1; 7 positions match TRBD1. With V trimmed by 4 bases and J by 5 bases, 6 bases remained unmatched. Germline V gene lookup returns CDR1 SGHRS and CDR2 YFSETQ. CDR3 length: 14 amino acids. CDR3 DNA: TGCGCCAGCAGCGCCAGACAGGGAAACAATGAGCAGTTCTTC. Protein product: CASSARQGNNEQFF.

The chain employs TRBV7-3 and TRBJ2-3; D is possibly TRBD1 (5 bases). In germline, CDR1 is SGHTA, CDR2 FQGTGA. The V and J ends lost 3 bases and 4 bases respectively, with 11 bases between them. CDR3 length: 14 amino acids. CDR3 in amino acids: CASSLSGWSDTQYF. CDR3 nucleotide sequence: TGTGCCAGCAGCTTGTCAGGGTGGTCAGATACGCAGTATTTT.

This clone was seen a handful of times. V and J are TRBV27 and TRBJ1-1, with D unclear. The CDR3 loop spans 17 amino acids. Trimming left V 0 bases short and J 0 bases short, with 14 bases between. CDR1 and CDR2 from the germline V gene are MNHEY and SMNVEV (reference sequence). The CDR3 reads CASSLSSVGVVNTEAFF. CDR3 DNA: TGTGCCAGCAGTTTATCATCGGTCGGGGTGGTGAACACTGAAGCTTTCTTT.

The chain employs TRBV6-5 and TRBJ1-3; no firm D call. Trimming took 7 bases from V and 0 from J, leaving 10 bases between them. Germline V CDR1 and CDR2: MNHEY, SVGAGI. The CDR3 contains 14 residues. CDR3 sequence: CASMREISGNTIYF. The CDR3 DNA sequence: TGTGCCAGCATGCGCGAGATCTCTGGAAACACCATATATTTT.

V usage is TRBV7-8 and J usage is TRBJ2-5, with 13 bases identical to TRBD2. CDR1 and CDR2 (germline): SGHVS, FQNEAQ. Trimming at V came to 5 bases and at J to 5 bases, leaving 5 bases not matched to a gene. This CDR3 comprises 15 residues. This chain's CDR3 is CASSILAGGYETQYF. The CDR3 coding sequence is TGTGCCAGCAGCATACTAGCGGGGGGGTATGAGACCCAGTACTTC. Filled out from reference TRBV7-8 and TRBJ2-5, the complete variable domain reads GAGVSQSPRYKVAKRGQDVALRCDPISGHVSLFWYQQALGQGPEFLTYFQNEAQLDKSGLPSDRFFAERPEGSVSTLKIQRTQQEDSAVYLCASSILAGGYETQYFGPGTRLLVL.

The rearrangement uses TRBV7-2 and TRBJ1-5; TRBD1 aligns across 7 bases. This CDR3 spans 18 amino acids. Trimming at V came to 5 bases and at J to 1 base, leaving 14 bases not matched to a gene. The germline CDR1 and CDR2 sequences are SGHTA and FQGNSA. The CDR3 DNA reads TGTGCCAGCAGCCCGTTGGGACAGAGCCTGGGGAGCAATCAGCCCCAGCATTTT. It yields the protein CASSPLGQSLGSNQPQHF.

The rearrangement joins TRBV2 to TRBJ2-5; TRBD1 is a possible D gene (6 bases). The CDR3 runs to 13 residues. The germline CDR1 and CDR2 sequences are SNHLY and FYNNEI. V lost 7 bases and J lost 4, with 13 bases in between. The CDR3 here is CASTPGARETQYF. The DNA for the CDR3 is TGTGCCAGCACCCCAGGGGCTAGAGAGACCCAGTACTTC.

The gene calls are TRBV7-9 and TRBJ1-2; 7 bases line up with TRBD1. Trimming took 1 base from V and 4 from J; bases not matched to a gene: 6. Germline loops: CDR1 SEHNR, CDR2 FQNEAQ (reference sequence). The CDR3 extends over 15 amino acids. CDR3 sequence (DNA): TGTGCCAGCAGCTTAGGTGAAGGGGGCGTCTATGGCTACACCTTC. Amino acid sequence: CASSLGEGGVYGYTF.

The genes are TRBV9 and TRBJ2-2, with a weak D call TRBD1 (6 bases). The CDR3 totals 15 residues. Trimming removed 2 bases from V and 0 bases from J, with 8 bases in between. Germline CDR1 reads SGDLS; CDR2 reads YYNGEE. DNA of the CDR3: TGTGCCAGCAGCGTGAGGGGGTCGAACACCGGGGAGCTGTTTTTT. This sequence encodes CASSVRGSNTGELFF.

The V gene is TRBV5-4, the J gene TRBJ2-5, with 8 bases that match TRBD1. The CDR3 spans 15 residues. The germline V gene encodes CDR1 SGHNT and CDR2 YYREEE (reference sequence). V shed 0 bases and J 1 base; nucleotides not matched to a gene: 2. DNA of the CDR3: TGTGCCAGCAGCTTGGTGGGACAGGTCCAAGAGACCCAGTACTTC. This codes for CASSLVGQVQETQYF.

This clone was counted between two and nine times. V usage is TRBV7-2 and J usage is TRBJ1-2, with 11 bases fitting TRBD1. CDR1 SGHTA and CDR2 FQGNSA come from the germline V gene. The CDR3 runs to 18 residues. Unmatched junction bases numbered 10, after V lost 1 base and J lost 3 bases. CDR3 sequence (DNA): TGTGCCAGCAGCTTAGACCCCTCGAGGACAGGGGGCGACTATGGCTACACCTTC. Translated: CASSLDPSRTGGDYGYTF. Based on the CDR3 plus reference TRBV7-2 and TRBJ1-2, the full variable domain is GAGVSQSPSNKVTEKGKDVELRCDPISGHTALYWYRQSLGQGLEFLIYFQGNSAPDKSGLPSDRFSAERTGGSVSTLTIQRTQQEDSAVYLCASSLDPSRTGGDYGYTFGSGTRLTVV.

The chain has TRBV7-9 and TRBJ2-3; a possible D gene is TRBD1 (6 bases). Germline CDR1 reads SEHNR; CDR2 reads FQNEAQ (reference sequence). The V end was cut by 6 bases, the J end by 4 bases, with 8 bases between. This CDR3 has 12 amino acids. The CDR3 protein is CASRTGSDTQYF. In DNA, the CDR3 is TGTGCCAGCAGAACAGGGTCAGATACGCAGTATTTT.

This chain connects TRBV27 to TRBJ1-5; TRBD1 might be the D (6 bases). Germline-derived CDR1 and CDR2 are MNHEY and SMNVEV (reference sequence). The CDR3 covers 15 residues. The germline V and J ends were trimmed by 5 bases and 6 bases, with 17 bases remaining between them. The DNA for the CDR3 is TGTGCCAGCAGTGGACAGTCTCCTCTGGCTCAGCCCCAGCATTTT. This encodes CASSGQSPLAQPQHF.